The clone carrying this T cell receptor beta chain was counted once. Per germline, CDR1 KGHSH and CDR2 LQKENI. V lost 3 bases and J 10 bases, leaving 18 bases between the germline ends. CDR3 size: 14 residues. These data originate in a study of technical replicates of blood from a few donors. Measured with immunoSEQ multiplex PCR; TCRdb has only the in-frame clones, and not every one. The repertoire holds around 53,000 clones, with approximately 90% as singletons. Sequenced sample: PBMCs. This receptor was taken from a human donor in good health. Some clones in this sample may be carry-over from other donors' samples. V usage is TRBV18 and J usage is TRBJ1-2, with D possibly being TRBD1 (6 bases). CDR3 DNA sequence: TGTGCCAGCTCACCTACCAAGGGGGAAAAAGACTACACCTTC. Translating gives CASSPTKGEKDYTF.